One and the same sample provided the 31 T cell receptor beta chains below, sequenced in a study of T-cell memory formation after mild COVID-19. TCRdb reanalysed the 5' RACE reads using MiXCR and keeps one entry per CDR3 protein. The sample consists of about 250,000 distinct CDR3 sequences, roughly 15% of them appearing once. Sequenced material: PBMCs or a T cell subset sorted from them (not recorded which). These receptors all come from an adult woman who had mild COVID-19 (a few samples of this study predate the infection). Cell type and time point are not known.

This clonotype showed up just a few times. The genes are TRBV24-1 and TRBJ1-1, with 9 nucleotides matching TRBD1. Germline loops: CDR1 KGHDR, CDR2 SFDVKD. The CDR3 spans 13 residues. The junction had 2 bases not matched to a gene; V was cut back by 7 bases and J by 3 bases. CDR3 residues: CATRGQGYTEAFF. DNA for the CDR3: TGTGCCACCAGAGGACAGGGGTACACTGAAGCTTTCTTT.

This clonotype came up many times. The gene calls are TRBV6-6 and TRBJ2-7; TRBD1 is a possible D gene (6 bases). This CDR3 is built from 14 residues. Per the germline V gene, CDR1 is MNHNY and CDR2 is SVGAGI (reference sequence). Deletions cut 6 bases from V and 2 bases from J, with 14 bases between. CDR3 region: CASRIGTRPYEQYF. The DNA for the CDR3 is TGTGCCAGCAGGATCGGGACAAGACCCTACGAGCAGTACTTC.

The chain combines TRBV4-1 with TRBJ2-6, with unresolved D. CDR1 and CDR2 from the germline V gene are MGHRA and YSYEKL. The CDR3 contains 17 residues. Trimming cost V 1 base and J 0 bases, with 10 bases left between them. DNA of the CDR3: TGCGCCAGCAGCCAAGGACGAGCCAGCTCTGGGGCCAACGTCCTGACTTTC. As protein: CASSQGRASSGANVLTF.

The chain has TRBV20-1 and TRBJ2-7; D remains unclear. The V end lost 3 bases, the J end lost 7 bases, and 13 bases lay between the germline ends. The CDR3 length is 12 residues. In germline, CDR1 is DFQATT, CDR2 SNEGSKA (reference sequence). The CDR3 here is CSARTDVGEQYF. The CDR3 nucleotides are TGCAGTGCTAGGACGGACGTGGGTGAGCAGTACTTC.

This clonotype showed up just a few times. The chain is built from TRBV3-1 and TRBJ2-7, with a tentative D call TRBD2 (7 bases). The V gene lost 5 bases and the J gene lost 2 bases, with 22 bases spanning the gap. This CDR3 spans 17 amino acids. The germline gives CDR1 LGHDT, CDR2 YNNKEL (reference sequence). In DNA, the CDR3 is TGTGCCAGCAGCTCCCGACGGGGGGCCGGGCTCCCCTACGAGCAGTACTTC. Its protein is CASSSRRGAGLPYEQYF.

This clonotype was picked up a small number of times. V usage is TRBV20-1 and J usage is TRBJ1-1, with 10 bases aligning to TRBD1. Trimming removed 4 bases from V and 4 bases from J; junction bases left unmatched: 9. CDR1 and CDR2 from the germline V gene are DFQATT and SNEGSKA (reference sequence). This CDR3 region has 15 residues. The CDR3 region is CSAKPVDRGGTEAFF. The CDR3 region has the DNA TGCAGTGCTAAGCCCGTGGACAGGGGGGGCACTGAAGCTTTCTTT.

This clonotype has only a few counts. The genes are TRBV11-3 and TRBJ2-1; 7 bases map to TRBD2. This CDR3 region has 15 residues. J lost 10 bases, V lost 1 base, and 10 bases had no gene match. Germline CDR1 reads SGHNT; CDR2 reads YENEEA. CDR3 sequence reads: CASSLVPREISEQFF. CDR3 DNA sequence: TGTGCCAGCAGCTTAGTTCCGCGGGAGATCAGCGAGCAGTTCTTC.

There are a few counts of this clonotype. The rearrangement joins TRBV12-3 or TRBV12-4 to TRBJ2-3; TRBD2 matches 7 bases. This CDR3 has 16 residues. J lost 0 bases, V lost 7 bases, and 10 bases had no gene match. The CDR3 coding sequence is TGTGCCAGCACTCTAAGGGCTAGCGGCAGCACAGATACGCAGTATTTT. The encoded protein is CASTLRASGSTDTQYF.

A few counts support this clonotype. The chain joins TRBV20-1 to TRBJ1-2; TRBD1 agrees at 7 bases. This CDR3 has 16 amino acids. CDR1 is DFQATT, CDR2 SNEGSKA, per germline (reference sequence). Trimming took 4 bases from V and 4 from J; bases not matched to a gene: 15. This CDR3 is CSATSLGTANLYGYTF. For the CDR3, the DNA is TGCAGTGCTACATCACTGGGGACAGCTAACCTCTATGGCTACACCTTC.

In nucleotides, the CDR3 is TGTGCCAGTAGCCTCGCCGGGACTAGCGGGCCGGGAGCCACCCAGTACTTC. As protein: CASSLAGTSGPGATQYF. The rearrangement links TRBV19 to TRBJ2-5; 12 nucleotides line up with TRBD2. Losses at the gene ends were 6 bases for V and 8 bases for J; bases not matched to a gene: 16. Germline V gives CDR1 LNHDA, CDR2 SQIVND (reference sequence). The CDR3 extends over 17 amino acids.

This clonotype was seen a few times. The V and J genes are TRBV7-3 and TRBJ2-5, with 7 nucleotides matching TRBD1. The ends lost 5 bases at V and 4 bases at J; junction bases unmatched: 10. Germline CDR1 is SGHTA and CDR2 is FQGTGA. The CDR3 loop spans 15 amino acids. The CDR3 spells CASSLALTGRETQYF. In DNA, the CDR3 is TGTGCCAGCAGCCTCGCCCTGACAGGGCGAGAGACCCAGTACTTC.

The V call is TRBV6-1, the J call TRBJ2-5; TRBD2 is a possible D gene (6 bases). CDR1 is MNHNS, CDR2 SASEGT, per germline. Trimming pared 7 bases from V and 5 bases from J, leaving 20 bases between. CDR3 length equals 15 residues. CDR3 sequence (DNA): TGTGCCAGCACTCAGGTTGGGGGAGGAGCGGAGACCCAGTACTTC. Encoded protein: CASTQVGGGAETQYF.

This clonotype was found a few times. The chain recombines TRBV6-5 with TRBJ2-1; 7 nucleotides agree with TRBD2. CDR3 size: 15 residues. With 6 bases clipped from V and 7 bases from J, the junction kept 12 bases outside the gene matches. Per germline, CDR1 MNHEY and CDR2 SVGAGI. The CDR3 coding sequence is TGTGCCAGCAGCCGGACCCGGGAGGTTGGTAATGAGCAGTTCTTC. This translates into CASSRTREVGNEQFF.

The gene calls are TRBV3-1 and TRBJ2-5, with TRBD2 identical over 8 bases. Germline-derived CDR1 and CDR2 are LGHDT and YNNKEL (reference sequence). This CDR3 spans 16 amino acids. Unmatched junction bases numbered 10, after V lost 2 bases and J lost 5 bases. The CDR3 region has the DNA TGTGCCAGCAGCCAACCTTTCCGGACTAGCAGGGAGACCCAGTACTTC. Encoded protein: CASSQPFRTSRETQYF.

The chain uses TRBV7-9 and TRBJ2-7; D is unresolved. Looked up from germline, CDR1 is SEHNR and CDR2 is FQNEAQ (reference sequence). Trimming removed 2 bases at V and 2 bases at J, with 7 bases between. The CDR3 runs to 13 residues. CDR3 DNA sequence: TGTGCCAGCAGCTTAACGGAAACCTACGAGCAGTACTTC. This codes for CASSLTETYEQYF.

This clonotype was detected ten times or more. The chain uses TRBV20-1 and TRBJ2-2; D ambiguous. Trimming removed 2 bases at V and 1 base at J, with 8 bases between. The CDR3 spans 14 residues. In germline, CDR1 is DFQATT, CDR2 SNEGSKA (reference sequence). The CDR3 DNA is TGCAGTGCTAGACGCAGATTGAACACCGGGGAGCTGTTTTTT. Its translation is CSARRRLNTGELFF.

The chain carries TRBV7-2 and TRBJ1-2; D ambiguous. The CDR3 spans 14 residues. Trimming stripped 5 bases from V and 3 bases from J, with 13 bases between. Germline V CDR1 and CDR2: SGHTA, FQGNSA. The CDR3 DNA follows: TGTGCCAGCAGCGCCGAACGCGTCGACTATGGCTACACCTTC. Its translation: CASSAERVDYGYTF.

The chain combines TRBV24-1 with TRBJ1-1; 9 bases fit TRBD1. Germline trimming cut 5 bases from V and 7 bases from J; bases unmatched to any gene: 4. The CDR3 runs 13 residues. Looked up from germline, CDR1 is KGHDR and CDR2 is SFDVKD. As DNA, the CDR3 is TGTGCCACCAGTGGGGGACAGGGACTTGAAGCTTTCTTT. This sequence encodes CATSGGQGLEAFF.

The V call is TRBV5-4, the J call TRBJ2-6, with D possibly TRBD2 on 7 matching bases. The CDR3 spans 15 residues. CDR1 and CDR2 from the germline V gene are SGHNT and YYREEE (reference sequence). V shed 4 bases and J shed 4 bases, with 12 bases lying between them. The CDR3 loop reads CASSPGGLGANVLTF. Written as DNA, the CDR3 is TGTGCCAGCAGCCCGGGGGGCCTAGGGGCCAACGTCCTGACTTTC.

This clonotype was recorded only once. This chain uses TRBV7-3 with TRBJ2-1; D could derive from TRBD1 or TRBD2 (5 bases each). There are 16 residues in the CDR3. The V and J ends lost 4 bases and 9 bases respectively, with 22 bases between them. The germline V gene encodes CDR1 SGHTA and CDR2 FQGTGA. CDR3 loop: CASSYLGPSVGGEQFF. CDR3 nucleotide sequence: TGTGCCAGCAGCTACTTGGGGCCGTCGGTCGGAGGTGAGCAGTTCTTC. Based on the CDR3 plus reference TRBV7-3 and TRBJ2-1, the full variable domain is GAGVSQTPSNKVTEKGKYVELRCDPISGHTALYWYRQSLGQGPEFLIYFQGTGAADDSGLPNDRFFAVRPEGSVSTLKIQRTERGDSAVYLCASSYLGPSVGGEQFFGPGTRLTVL.

This clonotype has just a few counts. Here the CDR3 reads CASSYYRGYEQYF. The CDR3 DNA reads as TGCGCCAGCAGCTACTACAGGGGCTACGAGCAGTACTTC. This rearrangement joins TRBV5-1 to TRBJ2-7; TRBD1 matches at 7 bases. The germline gives CDR1 SGHRS, CDR2 YFSETQ. The ends lost 3 bases at V and 3 bases at J; junction bases unmatched: 3. The CDR3 extends over 13 amino acids.

The rearrangement joins TRBV6-2 or TRBV6-3 to TRBJ2-1; D is ambiguous. This CDR3 region has 15 residues. V was cut by 6 bases and J by 6 bases, with 18 bases left in between. Looked up from germline, CDR1 is MNHEY and CDR2 is SVGEGT. CDR3 sequence reads: CASSPRALAPNEQFF. The CDR3 DNA sequence: TGTGCCAGCAGCCCCCGGGCCTTGGCCCCCAATGAGCAGTTCTTC.

V is TRBV7-2 and J is TRBJ2-7; D unresolved. The CDR3 extends over 11 amino acids. Deletions cut 5 bases from V and 3 bases from J, with 5 bases between. Germline V gives CDR1 SGHTA, CDR2 FQGNSA. The CDR3 region is CASSTHYEQYF. For the CDR3, the DNA is TGTGCCAGCAGCACACACTACGAGCAGTACTTC.

The DNA for the CDR3 is TGTGCCAGCAGTGTCGTAGCGGGGGGGTCGGATAATGAGCAGTTCTTC. This codes for CASSVVAGGSDNEQFF. The rearrangement links TRBV6-1 to TRBJ2-1; TRBD2 aligns across 11 bases. Germline V gene sequence: CDR1 MNHNS, CDR2 SASEGT. J gave up 7 bases and V 4 bases, and 9 bases lay outside the gene matches. This CDR3 is built from 16 residues.

This clonotype was counted only a few times. CDR3 in amino acids: CASSVIGPNTEAFF. The CDR3 nucleotides read TGTGCCAGCAGCGTAATCGGACCGAACACTGAAGCTTTCTTT. The V and J genes are TRBV9 and TRBJ1-1, with D uncertain. The CDR3 consists of 14 residues. Trimming took off 1 base at V and 1 base at J, with 8 bases between the two ends. Germline loops: CDR1 SGDLS, CDR2 YYNGEE.

The chain uses TRBV20-1 and TRBJ1-6; 9 bases line up with TRBD1. Germline V gene sequence: CDR1 DFQATT, CDR2 SNEGSKA (reference sequence). Trimming removed 2 bases from V and 10 bases from J; junction bases left unmatched: 9. CDR3 length equals 15 residues. The CDR3 bases are TGCAGTGCTAGACTCCTCGGACAGGGGAAGTCACCCCTCCACTTT. Protein sequence: CSARLLGQGKSPLHF.

The CDR3 nucleotides read TGTGCCAGCAGCCCAGAGGGGGCCGGAGAGACCCAGTACTTC. It encodes CASSPEGAGETQYF. The chain couples TRBV9 to TRBJ2-5; 7 bases map to TRBD1. The V and J ends lost 4 bases and 4 bases, in that order; junction bases with no gene match: 7. The germline V gene encodes CDR1 SGDLS and CDR2 YYNGEE. The CDR3 has 14 residues.

This clonotype was observed a handful of times. The chain carries TRBV4-2 and TRBJ1-2; D unclear. V was trimmed by 0 bases and J by 2 bases, leaving 16 bases between them. The CDR3 is 17 amino acids. CDR1 and CDR2 from the germline V gene are LGHNA and YNFKEQ. Written as DNA, the CDR3 is TGTGCCAGCAGCCAAGATTTTTTTACCGCCCAGAACTATGGCTACACCTTC. This translates into CASSQDFFTAQNYGYTF.

This clonotype was detected many times. The chain carries TRBV25-1 and TRBJ2-5; D ambiguous. Trimming took 1 base from V and 7 from J, leaving 10 bases between them. CDR3 length equals 13 residues. CDR1 is MGHDK and CDR2 is SYGVNS in the germline V gene. CDR3 amino acids: CASSESDAGTQYF. The CDR3, as DNA: TGTGCCAGCAGTGAATCGGACGCCGGGACCCAGTACTTC.

V usage is TRBV7-9 and J usage is TRBJ1-1, with D uncertain. Per germline, CDR1 SEHNR and CDR2 FQNEAQ (reference sequence). This CDR3 comprises 13 residues. Trimming took 3 bases from V and 0 from J, leaving 5 bases between them. The CDR3 region has the DNA TGTGCCAGCAGCTTCGCAATGAACACTGAAGCTTTCTTT. It yields the protein CASSFAMNTEAFF.

This clonotype occurred many times. The CDR3 nucleotides are TGTGCCAGCTCATCAAACTACGAGCAGTACTTC. Translated: CASSSNYEQYF. V is TRBV18 and J is TRBJ2-7; D remains ambiguous. V was shortened by 5 bases and J by 3 bases, with 5 bases between the two germline ends. Germline values: CDR1 KGHSH, CDR2 LQKENI. The CDR3 runs 11 residues.